Sequencing of this TCR beta chain was carried out in a study of blood T cell repertoires in COVID-19. Looking at the study overall: PBMCs, B-cell-depleted T cells, or T cells were the source of the cDNA or gDNA that made up the material.

TCRdb keeps only in-frame clones here, not all; method: immunoSEQ multiplex PCR. The top ten clones hold 2.5% to 3% of a sample with a few hundred thousand clones, roughly 84% of them seen once. After removal of 8 bases from V and 5 bases from J, the junction contained 9 bases not matched to a gene. The V gene's germline CDR1 is MNHNS and CDR2 SASEGT. This CDR3 has 15 residues. The sequence was collected from a woman in her 30s who had recovered from COVID-19. The sample taken for sequencing was PBMCs or T cells enriched from blood (not recorded which). J is TRBJ2-5 and V is TRBV6-1, with 12 positions matching TRBD1. CDR3 bases: TGTGCCAGCGCCCCCGGGACAGGGGGCTGGGAGACCCAGTACTTC. Amino acid sequence: CASAPGTGGWETQYF.